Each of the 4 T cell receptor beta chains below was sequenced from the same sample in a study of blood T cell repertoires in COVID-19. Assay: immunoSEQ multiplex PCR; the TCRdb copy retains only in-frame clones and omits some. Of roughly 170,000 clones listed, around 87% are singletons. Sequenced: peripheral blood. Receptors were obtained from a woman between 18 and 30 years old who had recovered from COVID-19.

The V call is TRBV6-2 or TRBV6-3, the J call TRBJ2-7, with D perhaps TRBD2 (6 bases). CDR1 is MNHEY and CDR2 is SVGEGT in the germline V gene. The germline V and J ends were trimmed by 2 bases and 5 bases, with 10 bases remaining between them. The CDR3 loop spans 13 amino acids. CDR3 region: CASSYGGRNEQYF. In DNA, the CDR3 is TGTGCCAGCAGTTACGGGGGGAGGAACGAGCAGTACTTC.

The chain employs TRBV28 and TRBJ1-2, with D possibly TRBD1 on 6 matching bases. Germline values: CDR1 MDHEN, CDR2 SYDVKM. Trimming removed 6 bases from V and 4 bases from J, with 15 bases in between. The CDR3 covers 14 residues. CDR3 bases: TGTGCCAGCAGCTCCACAGGGATCCTCTATGGCTACACCTTC. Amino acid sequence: CASSSTGILYGYTF.

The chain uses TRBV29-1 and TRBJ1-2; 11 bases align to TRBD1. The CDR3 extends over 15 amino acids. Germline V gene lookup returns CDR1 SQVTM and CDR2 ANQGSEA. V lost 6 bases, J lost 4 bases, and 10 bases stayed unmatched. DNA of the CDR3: TGCAGCGTGGACCAGGGACAGGGGGGATTCTATGGCTACACCTTC. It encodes CSVDQGQGGFYGYTF. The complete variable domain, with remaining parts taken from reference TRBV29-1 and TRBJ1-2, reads SAVISQKPSRDICQRGTSLTIQCQVDSQVTMMFWYRQQPGQSLTLIATANQGSEATYESGFVIDKFPISRPNLTFSTLTVSNMSPEDSSIYLCSVDQGQGGFYGYTFGSGTRLTVV.

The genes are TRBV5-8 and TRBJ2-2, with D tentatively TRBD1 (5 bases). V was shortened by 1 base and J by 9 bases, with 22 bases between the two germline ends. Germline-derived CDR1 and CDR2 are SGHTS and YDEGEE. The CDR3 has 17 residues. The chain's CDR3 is CASSLTYNPQGGWELFF. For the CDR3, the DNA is TGTGCCAGCAGCTTGACTTATAACCCGCAGGGCGGCTGGGAGCTGTTTTTT. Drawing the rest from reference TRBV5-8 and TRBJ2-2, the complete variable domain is EAGVTQSPTHLIKTRGQQATLRCSPISGHTSVYWYQQALGLGLQFLLWYDEGEERNRGNFPPRFSGRQFPNYSSELNVNALELEDSALYLCASSLTYNPQGGWELFFGEGSRLTVL.